This T cell receptor beta chain stems from a study of cytomegalovirus exposure and HLA in healthy donors. Overall study findings and caveats: Investigators reported approximately 170 TCR beta chains as tied to cytomegalovirus. A later analysis found first-cohort TCR clusters tended to co-occur in the 130 or so validation repertoires.

TCRdb's table, derived via immunoSEQ multiplex PCR, lists solely in-frame clones and lacks some. The sample lists about 220,000 clones, just over 90% occurring once. A note on this clone: Its target is not known.

The specimen was PBMCs. This sequence was found in a woman in her late teens or twenties in good health and CMV-seronegative.

The CDR3 DNA sequence: TGCGCCAGCAGCTCGCAGGGATCTAACTATGGCTACACCTTC. Its translation: CASSSQGSNYGYTF. The rearrangement joins TRBV5-1 to TRBJ1-2, with D possibly matching TRBD1 (5 bases). This CDR3 has 14 residues. CDR1 SGHRS and CDR2 YFSETQ come from the germline V gene. The V end lost 3 bases, the J end lost 0 bases, and 9 bases lay between the germline ends.